This passage covers 20 T cell receptor beta chains from one sample sequenced in a study of cytomegalovirus exposure and HLA in healthy donors (dated by TCRdb to about 2017). Library method: the immunoSEQ multiplex PCR assay. For the multiplex PCR, a mixture combining 60 forward primers for TCR Vbeta segments and 13 reverse primers for TCR Jbeta segments was used. TCRdb stores this immuneACCESS table with in-frame sequences only. Part of the clones is absent; in the studies checked, under half of the shortfall reflects unresolved V genes, and no reason is known for the rest. The sample has about 180,000 clones on record, about four fifths of them singletons. About 2.7% of the sample is held by the ten biggest clonotypes. The specimen was PBMCs. The receptors here all came from a male donor in good health and CMV-seronegative.

The chain combines TRBV30 with TRBJ1-5, with 7 bases fitting TRBD1. The CDR3 contains 14 residues. The germline CDR1 and CDR2 sequences are GTSNPN and SVGIG (reference sequence). The V and J ends lost 1 base and 6 bases, in that order; junction bases with no gene match: 6. CDR3 loop: CAWSGQDRFQPQHF. CDR3 DNA: TGTGCCTGGAGTGGACAGGACAGGTTTCAGCCCCAGCATTTT. The complete variable domain, with remaining parts taken from reference TRBV30 and TRBJ1-5, reads SQTIHQWPATLVQPVGSPLSLECTVEGTSNPNLYWYRQAAGRGLQLLFYSVGIGQISSEVPQNLSASRPQDRQFILSSKKLLLSDSGFYLCAWSGQDRFQPQHFGDGTRLSIL.

J is TRBJ2-3 and V is TRBV12-5, with D hard to call. Germline CDR1 LGHNT, CDR2 FRNRAP. The ends were cut back, 6 bases at V and 2 bases at J, with 6 bases in the middle. The CDR3 sequence is 12 residues long. Here the CDR3 DNA reads TGTGCTAGTGGGAGGAACACAGATACGCAGTATTTT. Protein product: CASGRNTDTQYF.

V is TRBV27 and J is TRBJ1-1, with D uncertain. The CDR3 length is 13 residues. Trimming removed 10 bases at V and 1 base at J, with 13 bases between. Germline V gene sequence: CDR1 MNHEY, CDR2 SMNVEV (reference sequence). CDR3 protein: CAIVRVKNTEAFF. In DNA form, the CDR3 reads TGTGCCATCGTACGAGTTAAGAACACTGAAGCTTTCTTT.

The chain recombines TRBV7-9 with TRBJ2-7; weak D call: TRBD1 (6 bases). The V and J ends lost 8 bases and 3 bases respectively, with 17 bases between them. The CDR3 consists of 14 residues. Germline values: CDR1 SEHNR, CDR2 FQNEAQ (reference sequence). CDR3 in amino acids: CASCPAGANYEQYF. CDR3 DNA sequence: TGTGCCAGCTGTCCCGCAGGGGCGAACTACGAGCAGTACTTC.

This chain links TRBV10-3 with TRBJ2-1; 7 bases fit TRBD1. Germline V lookup: CDR1 ENHRY, CDR2 SYGVKD. The CDR3 covers 12 residues. V lost 7 bases to trimming and J lost 6 bases; unmatched junction nucleotides: 3. Here the CDR3 DNA reads TGTGCCATCAAGCCAGGGGGCAATGAGCAGTTCTTC. Its protein product is CAIKPGGNEQFF.

As DNA, the CDR3 is TGTGCCAGCAGCTTGCCACCCCTATCTAGCACAGATACGCAGTATTTT. It yields the protein CASSLPPLSSTDTQYF. The chain has TRBV5-4 and TRBJ2-3, with D unclear. From germline, CDR1 is SGHNT and CDR2 YYREEE (reference sequence). The CDR3 spans 16 residues. The V gene lost 1 base and the J gene lost 0 bases, with 12 bases spanning the gap.

The chain is built from TRBV29-1 and TRBJ2-1; 13 bases agree with TRBD2. This CDR3 contains 15 residues. Per germline, CDR1 SQVTM and CDR2 ANQGSEA. J gave up 9 bases and V 8 bases, and 13 bases lay outside the gene matches. CDR3 DNA sequence: TGCAGCCACCTTCTTACTAGCGGGAGGGTTGGTGAGCAGTTCTTC. Its protein is CSHLLTSGRVGEQFF.

This chain links TRBV6-1 with TRBJ2-7; 9 bases align to TRBD1. CDR1 MNHNS and CDR2 SASEGT come from the germline V gene. V gave up 4 bases and J gave up 2 bases; unmatched junction bases: 6. This CDR3 contains 15 residues. CDR3 coding DNA: TGTGCCAGCAGTGCCTGGACAGGGGAACCCTACGAGCAGTACTTC. Its translation is CASSAWTGEPYEQYF.

This rearrangement joins TRBV27 to TRBJ1-2; 11 bases match TRBD1. V lost 2 bases to trimming and J lost 3 bases; unmatched junction nucleotides: 5. This CDR3 spans 16 amino acids. The germline CDR1 and CDR2 sequences are MNHEY and SMNVEV (reference sequence). CDR3: CASSLKGQGGYYGYTF. Here the CDR3 DNA reads TGTGCCAGCAGTTTAAAGGGACAGGGGGGGTACTATGGCTACACCTTC.

This clone came up a few times. As DNA, the CDR3 is TGCGCCAGCAGCCAAGAGCCAGCGGGAGATTCTACGCAGTATTTT. As protein: CASSQEPAGDSTQYF. This chain joins TRBV4-1 and TRBJ2-3; 8 bases line up with TRBD2. The CDR3 loop spans 15 amino acids. Trimming cost V 0 bases and J 8 bases; bases outside gene matches: 7. Germline V lookup: CDR1 MGHRA, CDR2 YSYEKL.

In this sample, this clone turned up a few times. V usage is TRBV7-9 and J usage is TRBJ2-7; possible D gene TRBD1, 6 bases. This CDR3 has 15 residues. Germline V gives CDR1 SEHNR, CDR2 FQNEAQ (reference sequence). V lost 5 bases, J lost 7 bases, and 21 bases lay in between. CDR3 in DNA: TGTGCCAGCAGCCGCTTTGGGGGCTCGGTACTGGAGCAGTACTTC. This sequence encodes CASSRFGGSVLEQYF.

The chain couples TRBV19 to TRBJ2-7, with D perhaps TRBD2 (7 bases). Trimming pared 1 base from V and 0 bases from J, leaving 16 bases between. The CDR3 loop spans 17 amino acids. The germline V gene encodes CDR1 LNHDA and CDR2 SQIVND (reference sequence). The CDR3 coding sequence is TGTGCCAGTAGTATAGGAGTGGGGGCTAGCGGCTCCTACGAGCAGTACTTC. It codes for CASSIGVGASGSYEQYF.

J is TRBJ1-6 and V is TRBV19; 12 bases are a match to TRBD1. The length of the CDR3 is 17 residues. V lost 4 bases to trimming and J lost 10 bases; unmatched junction nucleotides: 11. Germline loops: CDR1 LNHDA, CDR2 SQIVND (reference sequence). CDR3: CASSKDTGTGGWSPLHF. The CDR3 bases are TGTGCCAGTAGTAAAGACACCGGGACAGGGGGCTGGTCACCCCTCCACTTT.

This clone came up a few times. The rearrangement joins TRBV7-9 to TRBJ2-1; TRBD2 matches at 10 bases. The germline CDR1 and CDR2 sequences are SEHNR and FQNEAQ (reference sequence). CDR3 length: 15 residues. With V trimmed by 5 bases and J by 8 bases, 9 bases remained unmatched. DNA for the CDR3: TGTGCCAGCAGCCCCGATAGCGGGAGGTTCGATGAGCAGTTCTTC. Encoded protein: CASSPDSGRFDEQFF.

V usage is TRBV27 and J usage is TRBJ1-4, with unresolved D. Germline-derived CDR1 and CDR2 are MNHEY and SMNVEV (reference sequence). Trimming left V 5 bases short and J 6 bases short, with 13 bases between. This CDR3 comprises 14 residues. This chain's CDR3 is CASSKASTYEKLFF. The CDR3 coding sequence is TGTGCCAGCAGTAAAGCAAGTACTTATGAAAAACTGTTTTTT.

This rearrangement joins TRBV7-9 to TRBJ2-3, with no clear D. The CDR3 contains 12 residues. Germline lookup yields CDR1 SEHNR and CDR2 FQNEAQ (reference sequence). V lost 3 bases and J 3 bases, leaving 4 bases between the germline ends. The CDR3 reads CASSFSTDTQYF. In DNA form, the CDR3 reads TGTGCCAGCAGCTTTTCAACAGATACGCAGTATTTT.

This clone was found a few times. The chain joins TRBV6-1 to TRBJ2-5; D may be TRBD1 (6 bases). The end of the DNA fits TRBJ2-7 better, so the J call may be wrong. This CDR3 has 16 residues. The V gene's germline CDR1 is MNHNS and CDR2 SASEGT. The CDR3: CASSEFPQGAGYEQYF. The CDR3 coding sequence is TGTGCCAGCAGTGAATTTCCACAGGGAGCTGGCTACGAGCAGTACTTC.

CDR3 amino acids: CASSLALAGANEQYF. As DNA, the CDR3 is TGTGCCAGCAGCTTAGCGCTAGCGGGAGCCAACGAGCAGTACTTC. The chain recombines TRBV7-9 with TRBJ2-7, with TRBD2 identical over 10 bases. CDR1 is SEHNR, CDR2 FQNEAQ, per germline (reference sequence). The CDR3 spans 15 residues. Unmatched junction bases numbered 4, after V lost 0 bases and J lost 5 bases.

The V call is TRBV7-2, the J call TRBJ1-2, with a weak D call TRBD1 (6 bases). The germline gives CDR1 SGHTA, CDR2 FQGNSA. Deletions cut 8 bases from V and 4 bases from J, with 20 bases between. The CDR3 is made up of 15 amino acids. CDR3 bases: TGTGCCAGCGCGAAAACCCTGACAGGTGTCTATGGCTACACCTTC. Protein product: CASAKTLTGVYGYTF.

V is TRBV6-5 and J is TRBJ1-1, with TRBD1 matching 9 bases. Germline CDR1 and CDR2: MNHEY and SVGAGI. The CDR3 consists of 15 residues. V dropped 3 bases and J dropped 5; count of bases not matched to a gene: 7. Here the CDR3 DNA reads TGTGCCAGCAGTTATTCGGACAGGGGTCGGACTGAAGCTTTCTTT. Translation: CASSYSDRGRTEAFF.